This TCR beta chain is drawn from a study of blood T cell repertoires in COVID-19. Study details: Material from acute and convalescent COVID-19 was sourced from the United States, Italy and Spain. From T cells, B-cell-depleted T cells, or PBMCs came the material, which was cDNA or gDNA.

CDR1 is SGHAT and CDR2 is FQDESV in the germline V gene (reference sequence). The CDR3 is 14 residues long. V was clipped by 5 bases and J by 3 bases, with 14 bases between them. The authors' processing: Reference gene primer amplification yielded estimated nucleated cell counts. Using immunoSEQ multiplex PCR, the repertoire was profiled, and TCRdb retains in-frame clones only, with some absent. V and J calls and clone size are those listed in that table; D and trimming were worked out from the DNA. The data show around 190,000 clones, 75% to 85% seen once. The receptor's source is a human donor in a cohort sampled during active COVID-19. V gene TRBV11-1 combines with J gene TRBJ2-7, with D possibly being TRBD1 (7 bases). The sequenced material came from peripheral blood. CDR3 in amino acids: CASSRRQGGYEQYF. DNA for the CDR3: TGTGCCAGCAGCCGTCGACAGGGAGGCTACGAGCAGTACTTC.